This T cell receptor beta chain was recovered during a study of T cell responses to AZD1222 COVID-19 vaccine listed by TCRdb under 2021. Broadly, across the study: AZD1222 recipients given second doses at about 4 weeks or at about 12 weeks were pooled, since spike-specific TCR depth and breadth were not found to differ between the two schedules. Trial participants were enrolled into age subgroups of 18-55, 56-69 and 70-plus years, which contained 148, 28 and 57 TCR-sequenced participants, respectively. A total of 230 to 250 trial participants underwent TCR sequencing, of whom about 210 had received two doses of AZD1222 and approximately 26 had received two doses of the MenACWY control vaccine.

The CDR3 holds 16 amino acids from the cysteine to the phenylalanine. Of the read, only the CDR3 DNA is kept; its 48 bases are in frame from base 1. V has 4 bases trimmed and J has 0 bases trimmed; junction bases matching no gene number 5. CDR1 and CDR2 are read off the germline V gene as SGHAT and FQNNGV. The CDR3 regions of human TCRbeta chains were analyzed by immunosequencing. In the source study's methods: Repertoire TCRs were checked for matches against a reference library of SARS-CoV-2-specific TCRs that had been generated using the MIRA antigen-specificity platform. Breadth was defined as the fraction of unique TCRs that were SARS-CoV-2-associated. Depth was defined as the fraction of total T cells that were SARS-CoV-2-associated. Using the MIRA data, each spike-specific TCR was mapped to the spike region that the TCR reacts to and placed in a CD4 or CD8 class. Log10-transformed breadth and depth values were compared by one-way ANOVA with Sidak's multiple comparisons tests. The clones in this table, taken by TCRdb from immuneACCESS, are in-frame only. Not every clone is retained; where verified, under half of the shortfall comes from an unresolved V gene, and the cause of the rest is unknown. The V and J calls and clone size are taken from that table; D and trimming were inferred from the DNA. The sample table contains under 130,000 clones; only one count was recorded for more than 70% of them. The top ten constitute about 9.3% of the sample.

Points the paper makes about the study in general: Participants were mostly white British and included more females than males, and it was suggested by the authors that clonal diversity may have been underestimated. Spike-specific TCR breadth and depth rose significantly after two AZD1222 doses compared with day 0 and with MenACWY recipients. Nearly half of unique spike-specific TCRs reportedly recognized epitopes outside regions mutated in the B.1.351 and B.1.1.7 variants. Vaccine-associated CD4 TCRs spanned the whole spike protein, with dominant responses in regions 160-218 and 743-854. The 56-69-year group was small, and its depth increase did not reach significance, likely because of low power. Because no samples from the day 14 peak response were available, repertoires could be characterized only after the peak T cell response. Only a handful of AZD1222 recipients were SARS-CoV-2 seropositive at baseline, limiting conclusions about previously exposed vaccinees.

Remarks on this clone: Its antigen has not been determined. No base quality values were provided; no much bigger clone lies one nucleotide off.

What the time point label conveys for this sample: baseline before first vaccination. Samples from vaccinated people were obtained from the UK trials COV001 and COV002, which included a single-blind randomized controlled phase 2/3 trial of AZD1222 (ChAdOx1 nCoV-19) in healthy adults. Trial participant PBMC samples were collected at day 0 and day 28 after the second dose for TCRbeta chain sequencing. The chain is assembled from TRBV11-2 and TRBJ2-3; TRBD2 matches 9 bases in the middle. The receptor comes from an adult in good health. Sequencing was performed on peripheral blood, taken on day 0 of AZD1222 vaccination. The CDR3 amino acid sequence is: CASSSKTSGSTDTQYF. The base sequence is TGTGCCAGCAGCTCCAAAACTAGCGGGAGCACAGATACGCAGTATTTT.